These 8 T cell receptor beta chains came from one sample sequenced in a study of cytomegalovirus exposure and HLA in healthy donors. Amplification used 60 Vbeta primers and 13 Jbeta primers. Sequencing was performed with immunoSEQ multiplex PCR; in TCRdb, only in-frame clones are kept and a portion is missing. The sample includes 150,000 or so clones, more than 65% of them seen just once. Sequencing input: PBMCs. The source of these receptors is a middle-aged man in good health and CMV-seropositive.

This chain's CDR3 is CASSLEGTSESTDTQYF. In nucleotides, the CDR3 is TGTGCCAGCAGCTTAGAGGGGACTAGCGAAAGCACAGATACGCAGTATTTT. V and J are TRBV11-2 and TRBJ2-3; 10 positions match TRBD2. Germline CDR1 and CDR2: SGHAT and FQNNGV. CDR3 length: 17 residues. After removal of 0 bases from V and 0 bases from J, the junction contained 3 bases not matched to a gene.

This clone was seen only once. The V gene is TRBV6-1, the J gene TRBJ2-3; TRBD2 aligns across 12 bases. The CDR3 contains 17 residues. The germline V gene encodes CDR1 MNHNS and CDR2 SASEGT. The ends lost 1 base at V and 1 base at J; junction bases unmatched: 3. Written as DNA, the CDR3 is TGTGCCAGCAGTGAAGGAGGACTAGCGGGACGCACAGATACGCAGTATTTT. Translating gives CASSEGGLAGRTDTQYF.

The chain has TRBV19 and TRBJ1-5; possible D gene TRBD1, 5 bases. The CDR3 totals 14 residues. Looked up from germline, CDR1 is LNHDA and CDR2 is SQIVND (reference sequence). The germline V and J ends were trimmed by 6 bases and 5 bases, with 14 bases remaining between them. The chain's CDR3 is CASRDIRRDQPQHF. DNA for the CDR3: TGTGCCAGTAGGGACATTCGAAGGGATCAGCCCCAGCATTTT. The whole variable domain, filled in from reference TRBV19 and TRBJ1-5, reads DGGITQSPKYLFRKEGQNVTLSCEQNLNHDAMYWYRQDPGQGLRLIYYSQIVNDFQKGDIAEGYSVSREKKESFPLTVTSAQKNPTAFYLCASRDIRRDQPQHFGDGTRLSIL.

V usage is TRBV7-9 and J usage is TRBJ2-6; 9 bases line up with TRBD1. The CDR3 extends over 15 amino acids. The ends lost 0 bases at V and 13 bases at J; junction bases unmatched: 7. Germline values: CDR1 SEHNR, CDR2 FQNEAQ (reference sequence). Written as DNA, the CDR3 is TGTGCCAGCAGCTTAGCGGGGGACAGGGCTAGAGTCCTGACTTTC. This encodes CASSLAGDRARVLTF.

This clone has only one observation. This chain joins TRBV5-1 and TRBJ1-1, with 7 bases matching TRBD1. V was pared by 3 bases and J by 4 bases, with 3 bases of the junction left unmatched. CDR3 size: 13 residues. Germline V gene lookup returns CDR1 SGHRS and CDR2 YFSETQ. The CDR3 sequence: CASSSGDSTEAFF. The CDR3 DNA follows: TGCGCCAGCAGCTCGGGGGACAGCACTGAAGCTTTCTTT.

This sequence joins TRBV10-3 and TRBJ1-2, with 12 bases lining up with TRBD1. Germline V lookup: CDR1 ENHRY, CDR2 SYGVKD. This CDR3 is 15 amino acids long. V lost 3 bases and J lost 8; bases outside the gene matches: 7. The CDR3 bases are TGTGCCATCAGTGAACCGGGACAGGGGGCAGGGGGCTACACCTTC. Translating it yields CAISEPGQGAGGYTF.

In its sample, this clone was seen a few times. This rearrangement joins TRBV10-2 to TRBJ2-7; 9 nucleotides match TRBD2. There are 14 residues in the CDR3. With V trimmed by 5 bases and J by 2 bases, 4 bases remained unmatched. CDR1 and CDR2 from the germline V gene are WSHSY and SAAADI. CDR3 region: CASSNLAGPYEQYV. CDR3 DNA: TGCGCCAGCAGTAATCTAGCGGGACCCTACGAGCAGTACGTC.

The chain employs TRBV6-4 and TRBJ2-1, with a weak D call TRBD1 (5 bases). Germline lookup yields CDR1 MRHNA and CDR2 SNTAGT. This CDR3 contains 11 residues. V dropped 3 bases and J dropped 10 bases, with 7 bases sitting between them. The CDR3 reads CASSEWTEQFF. The CDR3 coding sequence is TGTGCCAGCAGTGAGTGGACAGAGCAGTTCTTC.